A selection of T cell receptor beta chains follows, all from one sample in a study of radiation and T cells in renal cell carcinoma. Assay used: immunoSEQ multiplex PCR; TCRdb lists only in-frame clones, some missing. The table shows 130,000 or so clones, with 75% to 90% occurring only once. The sequences come from blood, collected from a patient whose treatment included radiotherapy and nephrectomy. The receptors were sampled from a woman aged 50 to 60 with renal cell carcinoma. Each CDR3 is given with its conserved first and last residue. Each record gives: J gene, D gene, clone size, V gene, CDR3 DNA, CDR3 protein. A D gene is named only where the DNA matches it firmly. Only some rows state a clone size, as once, few, many or a class for expanded clones.

TRBJ1-5	-	-	TRBV27	TGTGCCAGCAGTTTGAGGGGGAGGGGTCAGCCCCAGCATTTT	CASSLRGRGQPQHF
TRBJ2-7	TRBD2	-	TRBV20-1	TGCAGTGGAGCGGGAGTAGGCGAGCAGTACTTC	CSGAGVGEQYF
TRBJ2-2	TRBD1	-	TRBV15	TGTGCCACCAGCAGAGATCAAACAGGGGGGTACGGGGAGCTGTTTTTT	CATSRDQTGGYGELFF
TRBJ1-1	TRBD1	few	TRBV10-3	TGTGCCATCAGCCCTAGACAGGGACAGGACACTGAAGCTTTCTTT	CAISPRQGQDTEAFF
TRBJ1-1	-	-	TRBV19	TGTGCCAGTAGTATAGCAAGGGACACTGAAGCTTTCTTT	CASSIARDTEAFF
TRBJ2-7	-	-	TRBV6-1	TGTGCCAGCAGCACGCGGGGCGGCTCCTACGAGCAGTACTTC	CASSTRGGSYEQYF
TRBJ2-1	TRBD1	-	TRBV29-1	TGCAGCGTCCCGACAGGGACATCCTACAATGAGCAGTTCTTC	CSVPTGTSYNEQFF
TRBJ2-7	-	-	TRBV27	TGTGCCAGCAGTTCCCCCGAGGGTTGGGTACACGAGCAGTACTTC	CASSSPEGWVHEQYF
TRBJ2-2	TRBD2	-	TRBV29-1	TGCAGCGTGCAGCCGGGACTAGTCGCCGGGGAGCTGTTTTTT	CSVQPGLVAGELFF
TRBJ2-3	-	once	TRBV2	TGTGCCAGCACTACCGGGTTTTTCACAGATACGCAGTATTTT	CASTTGFFTDTQYF
TRBJ1-5	-	-	TRBV28	TGTGCCAGCCAGGAGGGTAACTCTCAGCCCCAGCATTTT	CASQEGNSQPQHF
TRBJ2-5	TRBD1	-	TRBV5-1	TGCGCCAGCAGCTTGGAACAGGGGTGGCAGACCCAGTACTTC	CASSLEQGWQTQYF
TRBJ1-2	TRBD1	-	TRBV27	TGTGCCAGCAGTTTAGATCCGGGACAGGGATACGGCTACACCTTC	CASSLDPGQGYGYTF
TRBJ2-2	TRBD2	-	TRBV7-2	TGTGCCAGCAGATCTCCGGGACTACCGAACACCGGGGAGCTGTTTTTT	CASRSPGLPNTGELFF
TRBJ1-2	-	-	TRBV5-1	TGCGCCAGCAGCTTGGCCAGGGACTCCTCGGACTATGGCTACACCTTC	CASSLARDSSDYGYTF
TRBJ2-2	TRBD2	-	TRBV5-1	TGCGCCAGCAGCCCGGGACTAGCCGATAACACCGGGGAGCTGTTTTTT	CASSPGLADNTGELFF
TRBJ1-1	-	-	TRBV5-1	TGCGCCAGCAGCTGGGGAGCTCAGGGAGAAACTGAAGCTTTCTTT	CASSWGAQGETEAFF
TRBJ1-6	-	-	TRBV19	TGTGCCAGTGCCCCTAGTAGGGCTAATTCACCCCTCCACTTT	CASAPSRANSPLHF
TRBJ2-2	-	once	TRBV14	TGTGCCAGCAGCCAAATAGGGGGATTTCGGACCGGGGAGCTGTTTTTT	CASSQIGGFRTGELFF
TRBJ1-1	-	-	TRBV19	TGTGCCAGTAGTCCCAGGGGAAACACTGAAGCTTTCTTT	CASSPRGNTEAFF
TRBJ1-1	-	-	TRBV11-2	TGTGCCAGCAGGCCCCCAGGGGTTTGGATTGAAGCTTTCTTT	CASRPPGVWIEAFF
TRBJ2-1	TRBD2	-	TRBV6-6	TGTGCCAGCAGTTTCTCGGGGACTAGCGACCACAATGAGCAGTTCTTC	CASSFSGTSDHNEQFF
TRBJ1-1	-	-	TRBV6-7	TGTGCCAGCAGTGTGGACAGAGCGTTAGCTTTCTTT	CASSVDRALAFF
TRBJ2-7	TRBD1	-	TRBV29-1	TGCAGCGCGGAGGGACAGGGAAAGAGCTTCGAGCAGTACTTC	CSAEGQGKSFEQYF
TRBJ2-7	-	-	TRBV9	TGTGCCAGCAGCCCCGCCAGGGGCTCCTACGAGCAGTACTTC	CASSPARGSYEQYF
TRBJ2-7	TRBD2	-	TRBV19	TGTGCCACTCAGCGGGGGGGCATGTCCTACGAGCAGTACTTC	CATQRGGMSYEQYF
TRBJ1-1	-	-	TRBV4-1	TGCGCCAGCAGCCATCAGGACACTGAAGCTTTCTTT	CASSHQDTEAFF